The 3 T cell receptor beta chains below were found in one sample sequenced in a study of blood T cell repertoires in COVID-19. Sequenced by immunoSEQ multiplex PCR; TCRdb stores in-frame clones only, minus some. The sample shows about 68,000 clones, about nine tenths of them seen only once. The sequenced material came from peripheral blood. These TCRs come from a human donor in a cohort sampled during active COVID-19.

J is TRBJ2-3 and V is TRBV30; 12 bases line up with TRBD2. J gave up 2 bases and V 5 bases, and 20 bases lay outside the gene matches. CDR3 size: 20 residues. CDR1 and CDR2 (germline): GTSNPN, SVGIG (reference sequence). The DNA for the CDR3 is TGTGCCTGGGGGGGTCTGCGGGGCCCAGGACTAGCGGGGACCACAGATACGCAGTATTTT. It is translated as CAWGGLRGPGLAGTTDTQYF.

This rearrangement joins TRBV27 to TRBJ2-7; TRBD1 might be the D (7 bases). V was trimmed by 6 bases and J by 7 bases, leaving 16 bases between them. This CDR3 contains 13 residues. Germline CDR1 reads MNHEY; CDR2 reads SMNVEV (reference sequence). CDR3 DNA: TGTGCCAGCAGGGTAGGGGGCGCGGGGGAGCAGTACTTC. Translated: CASRVGGAGEQYF.

The genes are TRBV7-9 and TRBJ1-1; D is ambiguous. The CDR3 runs to 12 residues. The germline V gene has CDR1 SEHNR and CDR2 FQNEAQ (reference sequence). V gave up 3 bases and J gave up 5 bases, with 7 bases separating them. The CDR3 bases are TGTGCCAGCAGCTTTTCTTTGACTGAAGCTTTCTTT. Protein: CASSFSLTEAFF.